This T cell receptor (beta chain) was retrieved from a study of identifying expanded T cells in peripheral blood (dated by TCRdb to 2018 to 2020). Regarding the complete study: Technical replicates were generated by sequencing separate aliquots of the same genomic DNA pool, and four replicates were compared pairwise.

Including cysteine and phenylalanine, the CDR3 has 16 amino acids. Of all the DNA, just the CDR3 is kept, 48 bases in frame from base 1. According to the germline V gene, CDR1 reads KGHSH and CDR2 reads LQKENI. V loses 5 bases, J loses 2 bases, and the germline ends lie 18 bases apart. Summary of the overall study and its limitations: Variance in clone template counts between two-week samples significantly increased with total template count across all healthy donors. The authors expected biological variance in healthy repertoires might increase further over much longer intervals such as months to years. Across all healthy-donor time intervals, the beta-binomial model significantly lowered both the number of clones called differentially abundant and the false-positive rate. Roughly 1.2 differentially abundant clones were flagged by the binomial model between technical replicates, whereas about 16 and 20 were flagged over about two weeks and four weeks, respectively.

Worth noting for this clone: Its specific antigen is unknown. Per-base quality was not reported, and no clone a single base away is much larger than it.

No immune events such as infections were documented for the healthy donors during the collection period. Healthy-donor blood repertoires served as a training cohort to calibrate time-dependent variance in a beta-binomial model of T-cell clone differential abundance. The training cohort comprised roughly ten healthy donors, 3 female and 7 male. An age range of about 29 to 65 years, with an average of around 42 years, was recorded for the donors. Whole blood was collected from each healthy donor at three time points spaced two to three weeks apart and obtained from a commercial supplier. For immunosequencing, genomic DNA was extracted from whole blood that had not been sorted. TCRbeta CDR3 regions were profiled with the immunoSEQ Assay using bias-controlled multiplex PCR amplification of genomic DNA. In the authors' own workflow: To quantify the absolute abundance of each unique TCRbeta CDR3 region, the sequences were collapsed and filtered. Differential abundance was tested with two models: a binomial (Fisher-equivalent) model and a beta-binomial model that adds time-dependent variance fitted from healthy donors. Any clone with fewer than 5 combined templates was excluded, and a clone was called differentially abundant if its Benjamini-Hochberg FDR was below 0.01. In the beta-binomial model, variance was expressed as a function of the total template count across the two samples, in the form v = (b*log(k)+a)^2. In TCRdb, the immuneACCESS table is reduced to in-frame sequences with V and J assigned. These tables do not hold every clone; where another copy was compared, an unresolved V gene accounts for under half, and the others remain unexplained. Clonal size and the V and J genes are those of that table, whereas D and trimming came from the DNA. This sample holds about 84,000 clones; roughly 86% were observed only once. Over 5% of the sample goes to the ten largest clones.

This chain is built from TRBV18 and TRBJ1-1; no D gene is confidently identified. This clonotype was obtained from a person between 18 and 70 years old in good health. The sequenced sample consisted of blood. This receptor has the CDR3 CASSAGVEAANTEAFF. The DNA sequence is as follows: TGTGCCAGCTCAGCTGGGGTTGAGGCAGCCAACACTGAAGCTTTCTTT.